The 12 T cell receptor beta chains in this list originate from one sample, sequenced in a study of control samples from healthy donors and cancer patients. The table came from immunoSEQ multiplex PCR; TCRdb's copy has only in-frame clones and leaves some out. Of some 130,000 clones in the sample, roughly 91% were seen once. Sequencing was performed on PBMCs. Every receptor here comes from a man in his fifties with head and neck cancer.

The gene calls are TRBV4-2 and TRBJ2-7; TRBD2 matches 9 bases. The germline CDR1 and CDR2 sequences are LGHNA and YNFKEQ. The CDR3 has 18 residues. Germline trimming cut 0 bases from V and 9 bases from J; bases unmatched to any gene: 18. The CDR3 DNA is TGTGCCAGCAGCCAAGATCAGGGGCCGCGGGGGGGCGGTATGGTGCAGTACTTC. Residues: CASSQDQGPRGGGMVQYF.

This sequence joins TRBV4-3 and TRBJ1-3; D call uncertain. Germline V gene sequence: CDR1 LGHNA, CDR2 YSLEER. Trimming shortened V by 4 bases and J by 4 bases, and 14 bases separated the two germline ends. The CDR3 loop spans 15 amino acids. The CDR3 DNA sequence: TGCGCCAGCAGCCTATCTTTGGGTTTAGGAAACACCATATATTTT. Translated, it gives CASSLSLGLGNTIYF.

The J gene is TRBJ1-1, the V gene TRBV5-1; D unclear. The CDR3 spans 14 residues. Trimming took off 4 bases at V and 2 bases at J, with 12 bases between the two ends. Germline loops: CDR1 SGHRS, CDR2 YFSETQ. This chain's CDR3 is CASSLVTQNTEAFF. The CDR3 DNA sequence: TGCGCCAGCAGCCTAGTGACACAAAACACTGAAGCTTTCTTT.

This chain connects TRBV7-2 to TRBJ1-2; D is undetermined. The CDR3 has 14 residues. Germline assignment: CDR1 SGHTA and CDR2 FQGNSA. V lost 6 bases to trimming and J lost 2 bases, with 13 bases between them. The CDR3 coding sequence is TGTGCCAGCAGTATTAAGGGTTCCAACTATGGCTACACCTTC. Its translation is CASSIKGSNYGYTF.

In DNA form, the CDR3 reads TGTGCCAGTAGTATCGACCCTGAAGCTTTCTTT. Its translation is CASSIDPEAFF. V usage is TRBV19 and J usage is TRBJ1-1; D not resolved. The CDR3 is made up of 11 amino acids. Germline values: CDR1 LNHDA, CDR2 SQIVND (reference sequence). The ends were cut back, 3 bases at V and 6 bases at J, with 5 bases in the middle. Drawing the rest from reference TRBV19 and TRBJ1-1, the complete variable domain is DGGITQSPKYLFRKEGQNVTLSCEQNLNHDAMYWYRQDPGQGLRLIYYSQIVNDFQKGDIAEGYSVSREKKESFPLTVTSAQKNPTAFYLCASSIDPEAFFGQGTRLTVV.

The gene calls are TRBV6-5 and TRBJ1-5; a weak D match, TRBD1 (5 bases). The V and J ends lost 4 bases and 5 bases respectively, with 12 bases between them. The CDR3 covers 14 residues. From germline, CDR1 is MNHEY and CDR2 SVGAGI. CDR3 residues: CASSSGVSYQPQHF. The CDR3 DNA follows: TGTGCCAGCAGTTCGGGGGTCTCTTATCAGCCCCAGCATTTT.

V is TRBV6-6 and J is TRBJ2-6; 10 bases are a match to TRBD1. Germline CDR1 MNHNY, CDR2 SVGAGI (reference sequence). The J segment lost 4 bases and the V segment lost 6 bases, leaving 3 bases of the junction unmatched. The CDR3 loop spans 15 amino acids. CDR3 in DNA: TGTGCCAGCAGGGACAGGGGGTCCGGGGCCAACGTCCTGACTTTC. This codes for CASRDRGSGANVLTF.

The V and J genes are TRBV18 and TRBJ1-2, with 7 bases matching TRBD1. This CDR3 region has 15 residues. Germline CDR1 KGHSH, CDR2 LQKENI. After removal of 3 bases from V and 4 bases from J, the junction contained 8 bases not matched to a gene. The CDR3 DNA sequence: TGTGCCAGCTCACCGAACCGACAGGGATTCTATGGCTACACCTTC. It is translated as CASSPNRQGFYGYTF.

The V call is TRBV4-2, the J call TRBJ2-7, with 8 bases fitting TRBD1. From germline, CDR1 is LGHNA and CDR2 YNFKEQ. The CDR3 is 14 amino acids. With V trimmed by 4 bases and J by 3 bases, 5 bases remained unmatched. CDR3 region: CASSPFGQGYEQYF. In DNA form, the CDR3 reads TGTGCCAGCAGCCCGTTCGGACAGGGCTACGAGCAGTACTTC.

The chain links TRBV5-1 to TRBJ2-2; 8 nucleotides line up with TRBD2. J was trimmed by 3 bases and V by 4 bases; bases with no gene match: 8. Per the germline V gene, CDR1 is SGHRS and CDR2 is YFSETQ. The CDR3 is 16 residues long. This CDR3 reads CASSSRGGPDTGELFF. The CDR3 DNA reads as TGCGCCAGCAGCAGCCGGGGGGGCCCCGACACCGGGGAGCTGTTTTTT.

CDR3: CASSRTGRSYNEQFF. Here the CDR3 DNA reads TGTGCCAGCAGCCGAACAGGGAGGTCTTACAATGAGCAGTTCTTC. The chain carries TRBV5-8 and TRBJ2-1; D may match TRBD1 or TRBD2 (6 bases each). The CDR3 sequence is 15 residues long. Germline-derived CDR1 and CDR2 are SGHTS and YDEGEE. The V and J ends lost 4 bases and 4 bases respectively, with 15 bases between them.

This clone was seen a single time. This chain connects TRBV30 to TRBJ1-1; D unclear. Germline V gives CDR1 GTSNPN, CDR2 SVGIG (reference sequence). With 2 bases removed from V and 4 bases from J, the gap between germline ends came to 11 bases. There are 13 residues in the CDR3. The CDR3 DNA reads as TGTGCCTGGAGTTTAGCAGGTTTCACTGAAGCTTTCTTT. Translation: CAWSLAGFTEAFF.